Sequencing of this TCR beta chain was carried out in a study of metastatic and nonmetastatic thyroid tumors. Study at large: Blood and tumor or nodule tissue repertoires from malignant and benign thyroid patients were compared.

General observations from the study: Patients with malignant thyroid tumors reportedly had significantly higher TCR beta diversity than those with benign nodules, in blood and tumor.

All patients were treatment-naive before thyroid surgery. In its sample, this clone was seen many times. The antigen is undetermined. V lost 6 bases to trimming and J lost 6 bases, with 18 bases between them. The CDR3 spans 15 residues. Germline V gene sequence: CDR1 MDHEN, CDR2 SYDVKM. Source study methods: The distant-metastasis classifier for papillary thyroid cancer was built from CDR3 differences across clinicopathological groups. TCRdb called clones again from the PCR reads with MiXCR. The V and J calls follow TCRdb's processing rather than the paper's. The sample consists of some 30,000 clones, 25% to 30% of them appearing once.

The source of this sequence is a female donor with papillary thyroid cancer or a benign thyroid nodule (not recorded which). Some clones in this sample may be carry-over from other donors' samples. The chain is built from TRBV28 and TRBJ1-5; D is unclear. Sequenced sample: blood. The CDR3: CASRLSGRFAQPQHF. CDR3 DNA: TGTGCCAGCAGGCTATCCGGGCGGTTCGCTCAGCCCCAGCATTTT. The variable domain in full, with the rest retrieved from reference TRBV28 and TRBJ1-5, is DVKVTQSSRYLVKRTGEKVFLECVQDMDHENMFWYRQDPGLGLRLIYFSYDVKMKEKGDIPEGYSVSREKKERFSLILESASTNQTSMYLCASRLSGRFAQPQHFGDGTRLSIL.